This TCR beta chain was retrieved from a study of regulatory T cells in long-lasting Graves disease. Time point here: newly diagnosed GD, antithyroid drugs for less than 3 months. There was RNA extracted from PBMCs, and the TCR library was made from it. American Thyroid Association guidelines served as the basis for diagnosing Graves' disease. This clonotype was counted at least ten times. Relying on iRepertoire HTBI primers and Arm-PCR of CDR3 regions, the team built TCR beta libraries. Using its own MiXCR run on the multiplex PCR reads, TCRdb lists one record per CDR3 protein. The table has about 440,000 distinct CDR3 sequences, roughly 17% seen once. Germline V gene sequence: CDR1 MNHEY, CDR2 SMNVEV (reference sequence). V lost 9 bases, J lost 2 bases, and 5 bases stayed unmatched. The CDR3 contains 15 residues. These data also formed part of another study, on T cells in Graves' hyperthyroidism and ophthalmopathy. That work states: The HTBI set primed first-round TCR CDR3 RT-PCR. From stable hyperthyroidism, ophthalmopathy was separated by a 13 V-J model.

Sample: peripheral blood mononuclear cells (PBMCs), taken at new diagnosis, from a patient treated with antithyroid drugs. The V gene is TRBV27, the J gene TRBJ2-3; 13 nucleotides agree with TRBD2. The sequence derives from a woman aged 30 to 39 with Graves disease. The CDR3 loop is CARLGTSGDTDTQYF. CDR3 sequence (DNA): TGTGCCAGGCTGGGGACTAGCGGGGACACAGATACGCAGTATTTT.